The clone carrying this TCR beta chain has ten or more counts. Its specificity is not known. This entry is derived from a study of response to subunit inactivated influenza vaccine. CDR1 is SGDLS and CDR2 is YYNGEE in the germline V gene. The V end was cut by 4 bases, the J end by 3 bases, with 17 bases between. The CDR3 consists of 15 residues. Notes on the study in general: New T cells are recruited in small numbers by each seasonal influenza vaccination, according to the authors' suggestion.

TCRdb redid the calling of the RT-PCR reads with MiXCR, one entry per CDR3 protein. The data contain 500,000 or so distinct CDR3 sequences, approximately 15% of them singletons. The receptor was isolated from a man between 50 and 69 years old who received an inactivated influenza vaccine. The input for sequencing was CD4+ T cells sorted from PBMCs, taken approximately 25 months after vaccination. This rearrangement joins TRBV9 to TRBJ2-7; D perhaps matches TRBD2 (5 bases). The CDR3 loop reads CASSPSGALRYEQYF. In nucleotides, the CDR3 is TGTGCCAGCAGCCCCAGCGGAGCCCTTCGCTACGAGCAGTACTTC.